This T cell receptor beta chain was captured in a study of blood T cell repertoires in COVID-19. Study information: Both acute and convalescent COVID-19 samples were obtained from the United States, Italy and Spain. PBMCs, B-cell-depleted T cells, or T cells were the source of the cDNA or gDNA that made up the material.

Using immunoSEQ multiplex PCR, the repertoire was profiled, and TCRdb retains in-frame clones only, with some absent. The sample consists of about 230,000 clones, 85% to 90% of them appearing once. This sequence originates from a woman aged 55-75 years with acute or convalescent COVID-19. The specimen sequenced was peripheral blood.

CDR3 DNA: TGTGCCAGCAGTTTTATGGCTCCAAACTATGGCTACACCTTC. Protein sequence: CASSFMAPNYGYTF. The chain carries TRBV6-5 and TRBJ1-2; D not certain. Germline V gene lookup returns CDR1 MNHEY and CDR2 SVGAGI. CDR3 length equals 14 residues. The V gene lost 4 bases and the J gene lost 2 bases, with 11 bases spanning the gap.